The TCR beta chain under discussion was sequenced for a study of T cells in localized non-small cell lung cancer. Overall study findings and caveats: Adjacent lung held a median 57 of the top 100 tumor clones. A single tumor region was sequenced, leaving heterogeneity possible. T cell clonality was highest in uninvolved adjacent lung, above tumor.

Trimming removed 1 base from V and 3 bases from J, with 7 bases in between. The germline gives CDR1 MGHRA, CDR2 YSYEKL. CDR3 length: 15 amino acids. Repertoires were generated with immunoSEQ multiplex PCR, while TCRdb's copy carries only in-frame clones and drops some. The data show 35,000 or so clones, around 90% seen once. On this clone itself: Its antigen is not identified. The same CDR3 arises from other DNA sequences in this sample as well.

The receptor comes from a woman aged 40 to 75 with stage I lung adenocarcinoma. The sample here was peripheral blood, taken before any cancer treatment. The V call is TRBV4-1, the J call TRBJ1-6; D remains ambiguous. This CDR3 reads CASSQGASYNSPLHF. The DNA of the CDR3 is TGCGCCAGCAGCCAAGGTGCCAGCTATAATTCACCCCTCCACTTT.